Listed here are 20 T cell receptor beta chains from one sample, sequenced in a study of glioma-infiltrating T cells. Amplification of TCR alpha and beta CDR3 regions from RNA used iRepertoire nested multiplex PCR. Each CDR3 protein is one row after TCRdb ran MiXCR on the multiplex PCR reads. The sample holds around 190,000 distinct CDR3 sequences, over 40% seen once. Sequences were obtained from glioma tissue, nonneoplastic brain tissue, or PBMCs (not recorded which). The source of these receptors is a human donor with low-grade glioma or glioblastoma, undergoing nonglioma brain surgery, or in good health (not recorded which).

A remark on this clonotype: Possible read error: a much larger clone is one base away. CDR3 protein: CARGRDRGNYGYTF. The CDR3, as DNA: TGTGCCCGTGGACGGGACAGGGGAAACTATGGCTACACCTTC. V gene TRBV2 combines with J gene TRBJ1-2; 10 bases match TRBD1. This CDR3 is built from 14 residues. CDR1 SNHLY and CDR2 FYNNEI come from the germline V gene. Germline trimming cut 11 bases from V and 2 bases from J; bases unmatched to any gene: 8.

This clonotype was seen only a few times. The J gene is TRBJ2-2, the V gene TRBV19; the match to TRBD1 covers 11 bases. Germline CDR1 reads LNHDA; CDR2 reads SQIVND (reference sequence). The CDR3 is 20 amino acids. The junction had 19 bases not matched to a gene; V was cut back by 5 bases and J by 5 bases. The CDR3 here is CASSLRIGLAGTGGTGELFF. CDR3 DNA sequence: TGTGCCAGTAGTCTGAGGATTGGGCTGGCCGGGACAGGGGGAACCGGGGAGCTGTTTTTT.

Concerning this clonotype: Germline is not matched at one junction end, which may reflect a read error. The CDR3: CASSYMVAGGDNEQFF. The CDR3 DNA is TGCGCCAGCAGTTACATGGTTGCGGGAGGGGACAATGAGCAGTTCTTC. V gene TRBV6-2 or TRBV6-3 combines with J gene TRBJ2-1; 9 bases are a match to TRBD2. Germline CDR1 reads MNHEY; CDR2 reads SVGEGT. The CDR3 length is 16 residues.

This chain joins TRBV7-2 and TRBJ2-3; D not certain. V lost 6 bases, J lost 3 bases, and 7 bases lay in between. There are 12 residues in the CDR3. Germline V CDR1 and CDR2: SGHTA, FQGNSA. The DNA for the CDR3 is TGTGCCAGCAGGTTCGGTACAGATACGCAGTATTTT. As protein: CASRFGTDTQYF.

In regard to this clonotype: With a much larger clone just one base away, this may be a read error. The chain carries TRBV7-9 and TRBJ2-3; no clear D. The germline V gene encodes CDR1 SEHNR and CDR2 FQNEAQ (reference sequence). The CDR3 totals 15 residues. This CDR3 reads CASSGRYRDTDKQYF. For the CDR3, the DNA is TGTGCCAGCAGCGGTAGATATCGCGACACAGATAAGCAGTATTTT.

This clonotype has only a few counts. The chain recombines TRBV18 with TRBJ2-7; TRBD2 aligns across 15 bases. Germline CDR1 KGHSH, CDR2 LQKENI. V gave up 3 bases and J gave up 3 bases; unmatched junction bases: 9. The length of the CDR3 is 18 residues. Here the CDR3 DNA reads TGTGCCAGCTCACCGCTCAGGACTAGCGGGAGGGCATTCTACGAGCAGTACTTC. Its translation: CASSPLRTSGRAFYEQYF.

The sample holds many counts of this clonotype. The chain carries TRBV27 and TRBJ2-7; unclear D gene. This CDR3 spans 14 amino acids. From germline, CDR1 is MNHEY and CDR2 SMNVEV (reference sequence). V was trimmed by 0 bases and J by 3 bases, leaving 9 bases between them. DNA of the CDR3: TGTGCCAGCAGTTTATCGTTCAGTTACTACGAGCAGTACTTC. Translating gives CASSLSFSYYEQYF.

Points on this clonotype: Mismatch with germline at one junction end may stem from a read error. The rearrangement uses TRBV20-1 and TRBJ2-3; 7 bases agree with TRBD2. Germline V gene lookup returns CDR1 DFQATT and CDR2 SNEGSKA (reference sequence). The CDR3 is made up of 16 amino acids. CDR3 sequence: CSARDQPSGTTDAQYF. In nucleotides, the CDR3 is TGCAGTGCTAGAGATCAGCCTAGCGGAACTACAGATGCGCAGTATTTT.

The chain carries TRBV20-1 and TRBJ2-5; D gene unclear. This CDR3 contains 13 residues. Trimming stripped 4 bases from V and 5 bases from J, with 14 bases between. Germline lookup yields CDR1 DFQATT and CDR2 SNEGSKA (reference sequence). CDR3 nucleotides: TGCAGTGCTAATACCCCCCGGTTCGAGACCCAGTACTTC. Translation gives CSANTPRFETQYF.

The J gene is TRBJ2-1, the V gene TRBV6-2 or TRBV6-3, with a possible D match to TRBD2 (5 bases). Germline lookup yields CDR1 MNHEY and CDR2 SVGEGT. Trimming took 6 bases from V and 9 from J, leaving 18 bases between them. The CDR3 length is 14 residues. CDR3 bases: TGTGCCAGCAGCCCATTACCGGAGGTGTCTGAGCAGTTCTTC. This sequence encodes CASSPLPEVSEQFF.

The rearrangement joins TRBV6-2 or TRBV6-3 to TRBJ2-1, with D perhaps matching TRBD2 (7 bases). The CDR3 length is 13 residues. In germline, CDR1 is MNHEY, CDR2 SVGEGT. The V end was cut by 7 bases, the J end by 8 bases, with 15 bases between. The CDR3, as DNA: TGTGCCAGCACACCCCAGGGGAGGGATGAGCAGTTCTTC. Translated, it gives CASTPQGRDEQFF.

The rearrangement joins TRBV30 to TRBJ1-5; no firm D call. The germline gives CDR1 GTSNPN, CDR2 SVGIG (reference sequence). V dropped 1 base and J dropped 4 bases, with 8 bases sitting between them. The CDR3 loop spans 13 amino acids. The CDR3 protein is CAWSAGTNQPQHF. CDR3 nucleotides: TGTGCCTGGAGTGCCGGAACGAATCAGCCCCAGCATTTT.

This clonotype was seen only a few times. The chain links TRBV12-3 or TRBV12-4 to TRBJ2-1; D possibly matches TRBD1 or TRBD2 (5 bases each). Between the trimmed V and J ends, which lost 7 bases and 5 bases, there was a span of 15 bases. This CDR3 comprises 14 residues. The CDR3 DNA sequence: TGTGCCAGCACCAAGACCGGGACCAACAATGAGCAGTTCTTC. This codes for CASTKTGTNNEQFF.

This clonotype was seen repeatedly, ten times or more. The chain couples TRBV28 to TRBJ1-5; D may be TRBD1 (5 bases). V was clipped by 8 bases and J by 2 bases, with 19 bases between them. Germline V gene data show CDR1 as MDHEN and CDR2 as SYDVKM. There are 16 residues in the CDR3. CDR3 loop: CASVTFRAGGNQPQHF. In DNA, the CDR3 is TGTGCCAGCGTAACGTTCAGGGCCGGGGGCAATCAGCCCCAGCATTTT.

This clonotype was observed at least ten times. The chain carries TRBV5-8 and TRBJ2-3; D is uncertain. With 1 base removed from V and 0 bases from J, the gap between germline ends came to 9 bases. The CDR3 extends over 15 amino acids. Germline V gene data show CDR1 as SGHTS and CDR2 as YDEGEE. The DNA of the CDR3 is TGTGCCAGCAGCTTGTTCCGTGCTAGCACAGATACGCAGTATTTT. Translating it yields CASSLFRASTDTQYF.

The chain carries TRBV7-9 and TRBJ1-2; TRBD1 is a possible D gene (6 bases). Deletions cut 2 bases from V and 10 bases from J, with 14 bases between. The CDR3 length is 13 residues. Germline V lookup: CDR1 SEHNR, CDR2 FQNEAQ (reference sequence). The CDR3 is CASSLSGTPTYTF. The CDR3 DNA follows: TGTGCCAGCAGCTTAAGCGGGACACCCACCTACACCTTC.

Comments on this clonotype: This may arise from a read error, as a much more abundant clone is one base away. This chain links TRBV4-1 with TRBJ2-5; D is possibly TRBD1 (6 bases). Germline V gene data show CDR1 as MGHRA and CDR2 as YSYEKL. CDR3 length equals 13 residues. For the CDR3, the DNA is TGCGCCAGAAGCCAAGCAGGGGAAGAGACCCAGTACTTC. Amino acid sequence: CARSQAGEETQYF.

Concerning this clonotype: A much larger clone sits a single nucleotide away, making a read error possible. V and J are TRBV3-1 and TRBJ1-2; D unclear. The CDR3 runs to 12 residues. Germline CDR1 reads LGHDT; CDR2 reads YNNKEL (reference sequence). As DNA, the CDR3 is TGTGCCAGCAGCCAACGGGTTGGTGGCAACACCTTC. This translates into CASSQRVGGNTF.

With respect to this clonotype: Just one base apart from a much larger clone, this may be a read error. V usage is TRBV20-1 and J usage is TRBJ1-2; 8 positions match TRBD1. The CDR3 loop spans 12 amino acids. Germline V CDR1 and CDR2: DFQATT, SNEGSKA (reference sequence). The CDR3 is CGARTGNYGYTF. The CDR3 coding sequence is TGCGGTGCTCGGACAGGGAACTATGGCTACACCTTC.

Turning to this clonotype: A clone one base away is much larger, so this may be a read error. The V call is TRBV15, the J call TRBJ2-1; TRBD2 might be the D (5 bases). There are 16 residues in the CDR3. Trimming pared 3 bases from V and 2 bases from J, leaving 14 bases between. CDR1 LNHNV and CDR2 YYDKDF come from the germline V gene (reference sequence). As DNA, the CDR3 is TGTGCCACCAGCAGCAGCCTTAGCGTGACCTACAATGAGCAGTTCTTC. This encodes CATSSSLSVTYNEQFF.